The entry below gives a single T cell receptor beta chain sequence along with its context. The sample comes from a study of OX40 agonist ivuxolimab in advanced cancers. Background on the study: Every 2 weeks, patients received ivuxolimab intravenously, dosed at 0.01 to 10 mg/kg.

Profiling relied on immunoSEQ multiplex PCR, and the TCRdb table lists in-frame clones only, not all of them. The sample comprises fewer than 40,000 clones, about 90% of which are singletons, and around 19% rests with the top ten. The clonotype comes from an adult with an advanced solid tumor such as melanoma, head and neck, liver or kidney cancer. The sequencing here drew on CD4+ or CD8+ T cells sorted from blood, taken in a trial of the OX40 agonist ivuxolimab.

CDR3 in DNA: TGTGCCAGCAGCACAGGGAGGACTGAAGCTTTCTTT. Its translation: CASSTGRTEAFF. This rearrangement joins TRBV11-2 to TRBJ1-1; TRBD1 is a possible D gene (6 bases). Per the germline V gene, CDR1 is SGHAT and CDR2 is FQNNGV. The CDR3 is made up of 12 amino acids. Trimming cost V 5 bases and J 5 bases, with 9 bases left between them.